These 11 T cell receptor beta chains share one sample of origin, sequenced in a study of graft-versus-host responses after intestinal transplantation. These receptors' antigens are unknown. Here immunoSEQ multiplex PCR was the method, and the copy in TCRdb shows in-frame clones only, minus some. Of about 96,000 clones detected, about 90% appear once; the ten largest clones hold around 0.17%. The specimen comprised unstimulated CD4+ T cells sorted from spleen or lymph node cells, sampled before intestinal transplant. The receptors stem from a human donor who received an intestinal transplant.

This chain uses TRBV10-3 with TRBJ2-1, with D perhaps matching TRBD1 (5 bases). Germline V gives CDR1 ENHRY, CDR2 SYGVKD. The CDR3 loop spans 15 amino acids. Trimming pared 7 bases from V and 5 bases from J, leaving 18 bases between. The CDR3 here is CAIKRTTTANNEQFF. The DNA for the CDR3 is TGTGCCATCAAGAGGACAACCACAGCAAACAATGAGCAGTTCTTC.

This clone was observed a few times. The chain carries TRBV4-2 and TRBJ1-4, with TRBD1 identical over 8 bases. Germline CDR1 is LGHNA and CDR2 is YNFKEQ. The ends lost 1 base at V and 7 bases at J; junction bases unmatched: 8. This CDR3 is 16 amino acids long. The chain's CDR3 is CASSQGQGQVGEKLFF. The CDR3 DNA is TGTGCCAGCAGCCAAGGACAGGGGCAGGTTGGTGAAAAACTGTTTTTT.

This clone was detected only once. The chain links TRBV4-3 to TRBJ2-1; D not resolved. The CDR3 totals 14 residues. Germline V gene data show CDR1 as LGHNA and CDR2 as YSLEER. V was clipped by 0 bases and J by 3 bases, with 6 bases between them. The CDR3 is CASSQDYYYNEQFF. The DNA for the CDR3 is TGCGCCAGCAGCCAAGATTACTACTACAATGAGCAGTTCTTC.

V is TRBV5-4 and J is TRBJ1-3; 7 positions agree with TRBD1. J lost 2 bases, V lost 4 bases, and 3 bases had no gene match. This CDR3 region has 14 residues. Germline V gene lookup returns CDR1 SGHNT and CDR2 YYREEE (reference sequence). CDR3 bases: TGTGCCAGCAGCGTCCAGGGGGCTGGAAACACCATATATTTT. Its translation: CASSVQGAGNTIYF.

The chain links TRBV5-4 to TRBJ1-3; 7 bases match TRBD1. Germline CDR1 reads SGHNT; CDR2 reads YYREEE (reference sequence). The CDR3 is 16 amino acids. With 2 bases clipped from V and 4 bases from J, the junction kept 9 bases outside the gene matches. This CDR3 reads CASSLGGGAFGNTIYF. DNA for the CDR3: TGTGCCAGCAGCTTAGGAGGGGGCGCTTTCGGAAACACCATATATTTT.

J is TRBJ2-3 and V is TRBV4-2; TRBD2 aligns across 11 bases. This CDR3 is built from 17 residues. Germline CDR1 reads LGHNA; CDR2 reads YNFKEQ. With V trimmed by 5 bases and J by 2 bases, 9 bases remained unmatched. For the CDR3, the DNA is TGTGCCAGCAGCGCACAGACTAGCGGGAAATTCACAGATACGCAGTATTTT. Translation: CASSAQTSGKFTDTQYF.

V usage is TRBV15 and J usage is TRBJ2-5, with TRBD2 matching 9 bases. The CDR3 has 17 amino acids. With 0 bases clipped from V and 5 bases from J, the junction kept 10 bases outside the gene matches. CDR1 is LNHNV, CDR2 YYDKDF, per germline (reference sequence). CDR3 amino acids: CATSRDLGASGVETQYF. In DNA, the CDR3 is TGTGCCACCAGCAGAGATCTGGGGGCTAGCGGGGTCGAGACCCAGTACTTC.

The V call is TRBV18, the J call TRBJ2-5; TRBD2 matches at 9 bases. The CDR3 extends over 14 amino acids. CDR1 and CDR2 from the germline V gene are KGHSH and LQKENI. V lost 2 bases to trimming and J lost 2 bases; unmatched junction nucleotides: 0. CDR3 in amino acids: CASSPTSGQETQYF. In DNA form, the CDR3 reads TGTGCCAGCTCACCAACTAGCGGGCAAGAGACCCAGTACTTC.

J is TRBJ2-3 and V is TRBV27; TRBD1 might be the D (5 bases). V lost 6 bases, J lost 0 bases, and 10 bases lay in between. CDR3 length: 14 residues. Germline CDR1 is MNHEY and CDR2 is SMNVEV (reference sequence). For the CDR3, the DNA is TGTGCCAGCAGACGGACAACTAGCACAGATACGCAGTATTTT. Translating gives CASRRTTSTDTQYF.

The gene calls are TRBV18 and TRBJ1-4; possible D gene TRBD1, 5 bases. This CDR3 spans 14 amino acids. Germline assignment: CDR1 KGHSH and CDR2 LQKENI. Trimming removed 8 bases from V and 0 bases from J, with 10 bases in between. The CDR3 DNA is TGTGCCAGCCGGGGGACCGCAACTAATGAAAAACTGTTTTTT. Its translation: CASRGTATNEKLFF.

The chain carries TRBV5-1 and TRBJ2-2, with D possibly matching TRBD2 (5 bases). The germline V gene has CDR1 SGHRS and CDR2 YFSETQ. Trimming shortened V by 6 bases and J by 1 base, and 13 bases separated the two germline ends. The CDR3 extends over 15 amino acids. CDR3 region: CASTNKEGNTGELFF. Here the CDR3 DNA reads TGCGCCAGCACCAATAAAGAGGGGAACACCGGGGAGCTGTTTTTT.